Listed below are T cell receptor beta chains from one sample, sequenced in a study of control samples from healthy donors and cancer patients. Assay used: immunoSEQ multiplex PCR; TCRdb lists only in-frame clones, some missing. The data show around 140,000 clones, around 90% seen once. The sequencing sample was made of blood. Receptors originate from a young man in good health. Both conserved end residues are part of each CDR3. Each record gives: clone size, D gene, V gene, J gene, CDR3 protein, CDR3 DNA. A D gene is named only where the DNA matches it firmly. Size values are once, few and many counts, or a class for expanded clones, and some rows have none.

abundance: -
d_gene: -
v_gene: TRBV12-5
j_gene: TRBJ2-7
CDR3aa: CASGLGTVPFYEQYF
CDR3nt: TGTGCTAGTGGTTTGGGGACAGTACCCTTCTACGAGCAGTACTTC

abundance: -
d_gene: -
v_gene: TRBV30
j_gene: TRBJ2-7
CDR3aa: CAWSGADVRYEQYF
CDR3nt: TGTGCCTGGAGTGGGGCAGACGTTCGGTACGAGCAGTACTTC

abundance: -
d_gene: TRBD2
v_gene: TRBV5-4
j_gene: TRBJ2-3
CDR3aa: CAGSAGGGTDTQYF
CDR3nt: TGTGCCGGGAGCGCGGGGGGAGGCACAGATACGCAGTATTTT

abundance: -
d_gene: TRBD2
v_gene: TRBV11-2
j_gene: TRBJ2-7
CDR3aa: CASSLGWGGGDEQYF
CDR3nt: TGTGCCAGCAGCTTAGGATGGGGGGGAGGCGACGAGCAGTACTTC

abundance: many
d_gene: -
v_gene: TRBV2
j_gene: TRBJ2-7
CDR3aa: CASTDGRGYEQYF
CDR3nt: TGTGCCAGCACCGACGGACGGGGATACGAGCAGTACTTC

abundance: -
d_gene: -
v_gene: TRBV30
j_gene: TRBJ2-6
CDR3aa: CAWSDWGVGANVLTF
CDR3nt: TGTGCCTGGAGTGACTGGGGGGTTGGGGCCAACGTCCTGACTTTC

abundance: -
d_gene: -
v_gene: TRBV3-1/TRBV3-2
j_gene: TRBJ1-2
CDR3aa: CASSQWGKGGYTF
CDR3nt: TGTGCCAGCAGCCAATGGGGAAAAGGTGGCTACACCTTC

abundance: -
d_gene: -
v_gene: TRBV29-1
j_gene: TRBJ1-2
CDR3aa: CSARDRTNYGYTF
CDR3nt: TGCAGCGCCCGGGACCGTACTAACTATGGCTACACCTTC

abundance: -
d_gene: -
v_gene: TRBV2
j_gene: TRBJ1-6
CDR3aa: CASKESYNSPLHF
CDR3nt: TGTGCCAGCAAAGAGTCCTATAATTCACCCCTCCACTTT

abundance: -
d_gene: TRBD2
v_gene: TRBV4-1
j_gene: TRBJ2-7
CDR3aa: CASSQHPLTSGDSYEQYF
CDR3nt: TGCGCCAGCAGCCAGCATCCCCTGACTAGCGGGGACTCCTACGAGCAGTACTTC

abundance: -
d_gene: TRBD2
v_gene: TRBV4-1
j_gene: TRBJ2-1
CDR3aa: CASSLPRGRGSAGGFNEQFF
CDR3nt: TGCGCCAGCAGCCTCCCCCGGGGCAGGGGATCGGCGGGGGGATTCAATGAGCAGTTCTTC

abundance: -
d_gene: TRBD1
v_gene: TRBV24-1
j_gene: TRBJ2-5
CDR3aa: CATSAKPGQGPGQETQYF
CDR3nt: TGTGCCACCAGTGCTAAGCCGGGACAGGGGCCTGGACAAGAGACCCAGTACTTC

abundance: -
d_gene: TRBD2
v_gene: TRBV7-3
j_gene: TRBJ2-1
CDR3aa: CASSYRLAGGCYEQFF
CDR3nt: TGTGCCAGCAGCTACCGACTAGCGGGGGGGTGTTATGAGCAGTTCTTC

abundance: -
d_gene: TRBD1
v_gene: TRBV19
j_gene: TRBJ1-5
CDR3aa: CASSNLDRGDQPQHF
CDR3nt: TGTGCCAGTAGTAACTTGGACAGGGGAGATCAGCCCCAGCATTTT

abundance: -
d_gene: TRBD1
v_gene: TRBV7-9
j_gene: TRBJ1-1
CDR3aa: CASSQGTANTEAFF
CDR3nt: TGTGCCAGCAGCCAAGGGACAGCGAACACTGAAGCTTTCTTT

abundance: -
d_gene: -
v_gene: TRBV24-1
j_gene: TRBJ2-7
CDR3aa: CATSDSDRAEQYF
CDR3nt: TGTGCCACCAGTGATTCGGACAGAGCCGAGCAGTACTTC

abundance: -
d_gene: -
v_gene: TRBV27
j_gene: TRBJ1-1
CDR3aa: CASSLSRGGDTEAFF
CDR3nt: TGTGCCAGCAGTTTATCGCGGGGGGGGGACACTGAAGCTTTCTTT

abundance: -
d_gene: -
v_gene: TRBV30
j_gene: TRBJ2-2
CDR3aa: CAWSRYTGELFF
CDR3nt: TGTGCCTGGAGTCGGTACACCGGGGAGCTGTTTTTT

abundance: -
d_gene: -
v_gene: TRBV23-1
j_gene: TRBJ1-6
CDR3aa: CASSPWGWSYNSPLHF
CDR3nt: TGCGCCAGCAGTCCTTGGGGGTGGTCCTATAATTCACCCCTCCACTTT

abundance: once
d_gene: -
v_gene: TRBV12-3/TRBV12-4
j_gene: TRBJ1-5
CDR3aa: CASSFDGGQPQHF
CDR3nt: TGTGCCAGCAGTTTCGACGGGGGACAGCCCCAGCATTTT

abundance: few
d_gene: TRBD1
v_gene: TRBV2
j_gene: TRBJ2-2
CDR3aa: CASSPGQGGTGELFF
CDR3nt: TGTGCCAGCAGCCCCGGACAGGGAGGCACCGGGGAGCTGTTTTTT

abundance: -
d_gene: -
v_gene: TRBV30
j_gene: TRBJ1-1
CDR3aa: CAWSVRGARTEAFF
CDR3nt: TGTGCCTGGAGTGTACGGGGGGCCAGAACTGAAGCTTTCTTT

abundance: -
d_gene: -
v_gene: TRBV11-2
j_gene: TRBJ1-2
CDR3aa: CASSSPRTYYGYTF
CDR3nt: TGTGCCAGCAGCTCACCACGGACCTACTATGGCTACACCTTC

abundance: -
d_gene: TRBD1
v_gene: TRBV5-5
j_gene: TRBJ2-1
CDR3aa: CASSHRTGQNEQFF
CDR3nt: TGTGCCAGCAGCCATCGGACAGGCCAAAATGAGCAGTTCTTC

abundance: -
d_gene: -
v_gene: TRBV6-6
j_gene: TRBJ1-5
CDR3aa: CASSYAGSNQPQHF
CDR3nt: TGTGCCAGCAGTTACGCGGGGTCCAATCAGCCCCAGCATTTT

abundance: once
d_gene: TRBD2
v_gene: TRBV7-6
j_gene: TRBJ2-3
CDR3aa: CASSNGLAGGRDRLTQYF
CDR3nt: TGTGCCAGCAGCAACGGACTAGCGGGGGGGAGGGACCGACTTACGCAGTATTTT

abundance: -
d_gene: -
v_gene: TRBV12-1
j_gene: TRBJ1-2
CDR3aa: CASSCTPGTYGYTF
CDR3nt: TGTGCCAGCAGCTGCACTCCCGGGACCTATGGCTACACCTTC